Following are 24 T cell receptor beta chains from one sample sequenced in a study of T cell repertoires in cytomegalovirus infection. These TCRs' antigens remain unknown. In TCRdb, the reads were re-called with MiXCR into one record per CDR3 protein. The sample consists of about 900,000 distinct CDR3 sequences, around 32% of them appearing once. The sample here was cultured CD8+ T cells from PBMCs, taken from culture after CMV antigen stimulation. The source of these receptors is a human donor in good health (CMV status not recorded). Some clones in this sample may be carry-over from other donors' samples.

The chain recombines TRBV7-6 with TRBJ2-3; 9 bases agree with TRBD2. This CDR3 region has 16 residues. J was trimmed by 2 bases and V by 0 bases; bases with no gene match: 3. Germline loops: CDR1 SGHVS, CDR2 FNYEAQ. The CDR3 sequence: CASSLAAGGATDTQYF. The DNA of the CDR3 is TGTGCCAGCAGCTTAGCGGCGGGGGGGGCCACAGATACGCAGTATTTT.

The sample holds a few counts of this clonotype. This chain joins TRBV7-6 and TRBJ2-2, with D possibly being TRBD2 (5 bases). CDR1 is SGHVS, CDR2 FNYEAQ, per germline. Trimming took off 10 bases at V and 8 bases at J, with 11 bases between the two ends. The CDR3 is 11 amino acids. Written as DNA, the CDR3 is TGTGCCACCACTAGTGCGGGGGAGCTGTTTTTT. Its protein product is CATTSAGELFF.

This clonotype has only a few counts. This chain links TRBV6-8 with TRBJ2-3; 13 nucleotides agree with TRBD2. This CDR3 comprises 17 residues. V shed 5 bases, J shed 2 bases, and the junction held 7 bases outside the gene matches. The germline gives CDR1 MNHGY, CDR2 SAAAGT. CDR3 amino acids: CASSLRTSGGYTDTQYF. The CDR3 nucleotides are TGTGCCAGCAGTCTCCGGACTAGCGGGGGTTACACAGATACGCAGTATTTT.

This clonotype was picked up many times. The chain joins TRBV7-2 to TRBJ2-7; the D gene is possibly TRBD1 (5 bases). The germline CDR1 and CDR2 sequences are SGHTA and FQGNSA. The CDR3 is 15 amino acids. Trimming took off 2 bases at V and 0 bases at J, with 11 bases between the two ends. Written as DNA, the CDR3 is TGTGCCAGCAGCTTATACCCCAGGGACTCCTACGAGCAGTACTTC. Translation gives CASSLYPRDSYEQYF.

This clonotype occurred many times. This chain joins TRBV12-3 or TRBV12-4 and TRBJ1-1; no clear D. Trimming shortened V by 6 bases and J by 5 bases, and 7 bases separated the two germline ends. This CDR3 has 11 amino acids. DNA for the CDR3: TGTGCCAGCAGCCCCCGAACTGAAGCTTTCTTT. Translated: CASSPRTEAFF.

The chain uses TRBV5-6 and TRBJ1-1, with 8 bases that match TRBD1. The CDR3 contains 15 residues. Germline CDR1 reads SGHDT; CDR2 reads YYEEEE. V lost 4 bases and J lost 2; bases outside the gene matches: 7. The CDR3 DNA is TGTGCCAGCAGCCCCGACAGGGGCGGTAACACTGAAGCTTTCTTT. This gives the protein CASSPDRGGNTEAFF.

This clonotype is a singleton in its sample. The V and J genes are TRBV5-5 and TRBJ1-5; D gene unclear. Germline V gives CDR1 SGHKS, CDR2 YYEKEE (reference sequence). V was trimmed by 4 bases and J by 0 bases, leaving 14 bases between them. The CDR3 loop spans 16 amino acids. In DNA, the CDR3 is TGTGCCAGCAGCCAGTACCCAGGAGATAGCAATCAGCCCCAGCATTTT. It yields the protein CASSQYPGDSNQPQHF.

The chain couples TRBV20-1 to TRBJ1-1; maybe TRBD1 (6 bases). This CDR3 spans 14 amino acids. Trimming cost V 6 bases and J 1 base, with 15 bases left between them. Germline CDR1 reads DFQATT; CDR2 reads SNEGSKA (reference sequence). The CDR3 loop reads CSAPPRGSNTEAFF. CDR3 coding DNA: TGCAGTGCCCCGCCCAGGGGCTCGAACACTGAAGCTTTCTTT.

This clonotype has a handful of counts. V is TRBV12-5 and J is TRBJ2-5, with D possibly being TRBD1 or TRBD2 (6 bases each). Germline assignment: CDR1 LGHNT and CDR2 FRNRAP. The V end was cut by 5 bases, the J end by 1 base, with 17 bases between. This CDR3 is built from 16 residues. The DNA of the CDR3 is TGTGCTAGTGGTCCAGGGATTGGGGGGCCCCAAGAGACCCAGTACTTC. Its protein product is CASGPGIGGPQETQYF.

The chain links TRBV4-1 to TRBJ1-5, with TRBD1 matching 8 bases. This CDR3 region has 17 residues. Per germline, CDR1 MGHRA and CDR2 YSYEKL. V lost 0 bases and J lost 0; bases outside the gene matches: 4. This CDR3 reads CASSQEWTGTSNQPQHF. Here the CDR3 DNA reads TGCGCCAGCAGCCAAGAGTGGACAGGGACTAGCAATCAGCCCCAGCATTTT.

The V gene is TRBV7-3, the J gene TRBJ2-7, with D perhaps TRBD2 (6 bases). Trimming removed 2 bases from V and 3 bases from J, with 17 bases in between. From germline, CDR1 is SGHTA and CDR2 FQGTGA. CDR3 length equals 16 residues. CDR3 in amino acids: CASSLVVGGPHYEQYF. The CDR3 nucleotides read TGTGCCAGCAGCTTAGTGGTGGGGGGACCTCACTACGAGCAGTACTTC. Combining the CDR3 with reference TRBV7-3 and TRBJ2-7 gives the whole variable domain GAGVSQTPSNKVTEKGKYVELRCDPISGHTALYWYRQSLGQGPEFLIYFQGTGAADDSGLPNDRFFAVRPEGSVSTLKIQRTERGDSAVYLCASSLVVGGPHYEQYFGPGTRLTVT.

Comments on this clonotype: One end of the junction does not line up with germline, which may come from a read error. The rearrangement uses TRBV6-5 and TRBJ2-7; 7 nucleotides line up with TRBD2. Germline CDR1 reads MNHEY; CDR2 reads SVGAGI. This CDR3 region has 16 residues. In DNA form, the CDR3 reads TGTACCAGCAGTTACCCCGGGAGGAGGGAGGGCTACGAGCAGTACTTC. It yields the protein CTSSYPGRREGYEQYF.

This clonotype has at least ten counts. The chain links TRBV7-8 to TRBJ2-7; weak D call: TRBD2 (6 bases). V was cut by 3 bases and J by 4 bases, with 19 bases left in between. The length of the CDR3 is 16 residues. Germline assignment: CDR1 SGHVS and CDR2 FQNEAQ. Written as DNA, the CDR3 is TGTGCCAGCAGCTTTTTCGGGGAGGCGGTGGGGTACGAGCAGTACTTC. Protein sequence: CASSFFGEAVGYEQYF.

The chain links TRBV7-9 to TRBJ2-1, with D perhaps TRBD2 (6 bases). The CDR3 contains 16 residues. V shed 2 bases and J shed 7 bases, with 18 bases lying between them. The germline CDR1 and CDR2 sequences are SEHNR and FQNEAQ (reference sequence). The CDR3 here is CASSLTIQTGRNEQFF. The CDR3 DNA is TGTGCCAGCAGCTTAACAATCCAGACGGGGAGGAATGAGCAGTTCTTC.

The V call is TRBV7-9, the J call TRBJ2-3, with D perhaps matching TRBD1 or TRBD2 (5 bases each). This CDR3 comprises 17 residues. Trimming pared 5 bases from V and 1 base from J, leaving 19 bases between. Germline V gene sequence: CDR1 SEHNR, CDR2 FQNEAQ (reference sequence). CDR3 loop: CASSPKVGDLGTDTQYF. The CDR3 DNA sequence: TGTGCCAGCAGCCCAAAGGTGGGGGACCTGGGCACAGATACGCAGTATTTT.

This clonotype occurred many times. The chain uses TRBV7-6 and TRBJ1-1; maybe TRBD1 (5 bases). V lost 4 bases to trimming and J lost 0 bases, with 9 bases between them. Per germline, CDR1 SGHVS and CDR2 FNYEAQ. The CDR3 covers 14 residues. As DNA, the CDR3 is TGTGCCAGCAGCTCGGGAGGGGTGAACACTGAAGCTTTCTTT. Its protein product is CASSSGGVNTEAFF.

V is TRBV6-5 and J is TRBJ2-1; D not resolved. The CDR3 consists of 13 residues. V was cut by 5 bases and J by 7 bases, with 12 bases left in between. CDR1 is MNHEY, CDR2 SVGAGI, per germline. The CDR3 region has the DNA TGTGCCAGCAGTGGACCCGCTCGGAATGAGCAGTTCTTC. As protein: CASSGPARNEQFF.

The rearrangement joins TRBV7-9 to TRBJ2-5; 9 positions agree with TRBD2. Germline V CDR1 and CDR2: SEHNR, FQNEAQ (reference sequence). This CDR3 has 17 residues. V was clipped by 0 bases and J by 4 bases; unmatched bases: 9. The CDR3 region has the DNA TGTGCCAGCAGCTTAGCGGGGTCTAGCGGGGTTCGAGAGACCCAGTACTTC. Translated, it gives CASSLAGSSGVRETQYF.

The chain recombines TRBV27 with TRBJ2-5; D gene ambiguous. CDR1 and CDR2 from the germline V gene are MNHEY and SMNVEV (reference sequence). V dropped 1 base and J dropped 5 bases, with 8 bases sitting between them. The CDR3 totals 13 residues. The CDR3 sequence: CASSLYRGETQYF. DNA of the CDR3: TGTGCCAGCAGTTTATATCGTGGGGAGACCCAGTACTTC.

This clonotype was seen many times. The V and J genes are TRBV10-3 and TRBJ1-3; no firm D call. Germline V gene sequence: CDR1 ENHRY, CDR2 SYGVKD. V was trimmed by 0 bases and J by 0 bases, leaving 3 bases between them. The CDR3 covers 14 residues. The CDR3 spells CAISESDSGNTIYF. In nucleotides, the CDR3 is TGTGCCATCAGTGAGTCGGACTCTGGAAACACCATATATTTT.

J is TRBJ2-7 and V is TRBV9; tentative D call: TRBD1 (6 bases). In germline, CDR1 is SGDLS, CDR2 YYNGEE. V lost 3 bases, J lost 4 bases, and 17 bases lay in between. The CDR3 totals 15 residues. CDR3 nucleotide sequence: TGTGCCAGCAGCGCCTACAGGGTAGCGAATTACGAGCAGTACGTC. Translating gives CASSAYRVANYEQYV.

In its sample, this clonotype was seen a few times. The chain employs TRBV6-4 and TRBJ1-1, with 8 positions matching TRBD1. The trim removed 5 bases at V and 0 bases at J, leaving 14 bases unmatched. This CDR3 comprises 18 residues. Per germline, CDR1 MRHNA and CDR2 SNTAGT. The CDR3 bases are TGTGCCAGCAGTCAATCCGGGACAGGCGTTAATATGAACACTGAAGCTTTCTTT. Encoded protein: CASSQSGTGVNMNTEAFF.

The rearrangement uses TRBV27 and TRBJ1-2; D is perhaps TRBD1 (6 bases). CDR3 length: 14 residues. Germline CDR1 and CDR2: MNHEY and SMNVEV (reference sequence). V was pared by 4 bases and J by 4 bases, with 13 bases between. The CDR3 coding sequence is TGTGCCAGCAGTTCTAACAGGGTTCCCTATGGCTACACCTTC. Its protein product is CASSSNRVPYGYTF.

This clonotype was counted ten times or more. The chain has TRBV7-6 and TRBJ1-1; TRBD1 might be the D (5 bases). Germline V gene data show CDR1 as SGHVS and CDR2 as FNYEAQ. V was clipped by 5 bases and J by 6 bases, with 22 bases between them. The CDR3 covers 16 residues. CDR3 sequence reads: CASSPATRTSASEAFF. As DNA, the CDR3 is TGTGCCAGCAGCCCAGCCACTCGGACATCCGCATCTGAAGCTTTCTTT.